Listed here are 28 T cell receptor beta chains from one sample, sequenced in a study of vaccination and CD4 T cells after COVID-19. For these receptors, no antigen is known. Sequenced with the Oncomine TCR Beta short-read assay was DNA taken from cultured CD4+ T cells. TCRdb used MiXCR to reprocess the PCR reads, holding one entry per CDR3 protein. Of 16,000 or so distinct CDR3 sequences listed, roughly half are singletons. Treatment in this sample: roughly 11-day PBMC culture with coronavirus spike peptide pools or control peptides (ViraFEST assay). The source material was CD4+ T cells from blood, cultured in vitro. These receptors came from a human donor who had recovered from COVID-19.

The chain uses TRBV29-1 and TRBJ2-2, with a possible D match to TRBD2 (6 bases). V was cut by 7 bases and J by 6 bases, with 21 bases left in between. Per the germline V gene, CDR1 is SQVTM and CDR2 is ANQGSEA. CDR3 length: 15 amino acids. The CDR3: CSAHRGNWFAGELFF. The CDR3 DNA reads as TGCAGCGCCCATCGGGGGAATTGGTTCGCCGGGGAGCTGTTTTTT.

The chain employs TRBV4-3 and TRBJ1-2; 7 bases match TRBD1. The junction had 3 bases not matched to a gene; V was cut back by 0 bases and J by 8 bases. This CDR3 region has 13 residues. Germline loops: CDR1 LGHNA, CDR2 YSLEER. CDR3 region: CASSQEGGRGYTF. The CDR3 DNA is TGCGCCAGCAGCCAAGAAGGGGGCAGAGGCTACACCTTC.

This CDR3 is CASSEESLSGRAYEQYF. The CDR3, as DNA: TGTGCCAGCAGTGAAGAAAGTTTGAGCGGGAGGGCCTACGAGCAGTACTTC. This chain uses TRBV6-1 with TRBJ2-7; 10 bases are shared with TRBD2. Germline V gene data show CDR1 as MNHNS and CDR2 as SASEGT. V lost 1 base, J lost 2 bases, and 8 bases stayed unmatched. This CDR3 spans 17 amino acids.

This chain uses TRBV6-2 or TRBV6-3 with TRBJ1-5; 7 bases map to TRBD1. This CDR3 comprises 13 residues. V lost 4 bases, J lost 5 bases, and 2 bases stayed unmatched. Germline CDR1 is MNHEY and CDR2 is SVGEGT. The CDR3 coding sequence is TGTGCCAGCAGTTTCGGACAGGATCAGCCCCAGCATTTT. Translating gives CASSFGQDQPQHF.

V gene TRBV7-8 combines with J gene TRBJ1-2, with unresolved D. V was shortened by 1 base and J by 6 bases, with 12 bases between the two germline ends. The CDR3 runs 14 residues. Germline CDR1 SGHVS, CDR2 FQNEAQ. The DNA for the CDR3 is TGTGCCAGCAGCTTAGTCGGCGGCCTAGATGGCTACACCTTC. It codes for CASSLVGGLDGYTF.

This sequence joins TRBV24-1 and TRBJ2-3; 9 positions match TRBD2. V was pared by 4 bases and J by 3 bases, with 7 bases of the junction left unmatched. The CDR3 extends over 16 amino acids. Per the germline V gene, CDR1 is KGHDR and CDR2 is SFDVKD. This CDR3 is CATSDLPTSGTDTQYF. For the CDR3, the DNA is TGTGCCACCAGTGACCTCCCGACTAGCGGTACAGATACGCAGTATTTT.

The chain links TRBV20-1 to TRBJ1-2; D is unclear. The CDR3 extends over 13 amino acids. Germline V lookup: CDR1 DFQATT, CDR2 SNEGSKA (reference sequence). Trimming stripped 1 base from V and 7 bases from J, with 13 bases between. For the CDR3, the DNA is TGCAGTGCTAGAGGGAGGGCAACTCCTGGCTACACCTTC. It specifies CSARGRATPGYTF.

In its sample, this clonotype was seen a few times. CDR3 coding DNA: TGTGCCAGCAGCCTGCAGGGAGATGAAAAACTGTTTTTT. This codes for CASSLQGDEKLFF. The chain recombines TRBV5-4 with TRBJ1-4; a weak D match, TRBD1 (5 bases). The CDR3 has 13 residues. V was shortened by 4 bases and J by 6 bases, with 10 bases between the two germline ends. The germline gives CDR1 SGHNT, CDR2 YYREEE (reference sequence).

This clonotype showed up just a few times. The J gene is TRBJ1-5, the V gene TRBV24-1, with a tentative D call TRBD1 (5 bases). V gave up 5 bases and J gave up 1 base, with 8 bases separating them. Germline values: CDR1 KGHDR, CDR2 SFDVKD. The CDR3 extends over 14 amino acids. The CDR3 coding sequence is TGTGCCACCAGTGTCGGGGCGAGCAATCAGCCCCAGCATTTT. Amino acid sequence: CATSVGASNQPQHF.

The chain recombines TRBV11-2 with TRBJ1-1; D is perhaps TRBD1 (6 bases). Germline CDR1 and CDR2: SGHAT and FQNNGV. V dropped 5 bases and J dropped 11 bases, with 18 bases sitting between them. The CDR3 extends over 13 amino acids. The CDR3 DNA is TGTGCCAGCAGCCGGGCCAGGGGAGGGGCGGCTTTCTTT. It encodes CASSRARGGAAFF.

This clonotype is judged medium-sized. This chain connects TRBV11-3 to TRBJ2-7; D gene uncertain. The CDR3 has 14 residues. Germline assignment: CDR1 SGHNT and CDR2 YENEEA. Trimming left V 0 bases short and J 0 bases short, with 6 bases between. CDR3 nucleotides: TGTGCCAGCAGCTTAGAGCCAGGCTCCTACGAGCAGTACTTC. Translation: CASSLEPGSYEQYF.

The V and J genes are TRBV5-1 and TRBJ2-2, with D possibly TRBD2 on 5 matching bases. V was pared by 2 bases and J by 5 bases, with 7 bases between. Germline V lookup: CDR1 SGHRS, CDR2 YFSETQ. CDR3 length: 13 residues. The CDR3 is CASSFEGTGELFF. The CDR3 DNA follows: TGCGCCAGCAGCTTCGAGGGAACCGGGGAGCTGTTTTTT.

A single count supports this clonotype. The genes are TRBV12-3 or TRBV12-4 and TRBJ2-1; 7 bases are a match to TRBD1. The CDR3 extends over 14 amino acids. V shed 5 bases and J 7 bases; nucleotides not matched to a gene: 8. As DNA, the CDR3 is TGTGCCAGCAGTATAGGGGGCGCAGAAAATGAGCAGTTCTTC. It translates to CASSIGGAENEQFF.

The chain joins TRBV10-3 to TRBJ2-1, with 12 bases lining up with TRBD2. This CDR3 spans 17 amino acids. Germline trimming cut 8 bases from V and 2 bases from J; bases unmatched to any gene: 10. CDR1 ENHRY and CDR2 SYGVKD come from the germline V gene. The CDR3 spells CAIRSGLAGGTYNEQFF. DNA of the CDR3: TGTGCCATCCGTTCGGGCCTAGCGGGAGGGACCTACAATGAGCAGTTCTTC.

J is TRBJ2-5 and V is TRBV11-2; a possible D gene is TRBD1 (6 bases). The germline V and J ends were trimmed by 1 base and 5 bases, with 11 bases remaining between them. Germline assignment: CDR1 SGHAT and CDR2 FQNNGV. The CDR3 covers 14 residues. As DNA, the CDR3 is TGTGCCAGCAGCTTAGGCAGGGGTAGGGAGACCCAGTACTTC. This sequence encodes CASSLGRGRETQYF.

A few counts support this clonotype. The chain employs TRBV4-1 and TRBJ1-6, with 9 bases lining up with TRBD1. After removal of 1 base from V and 3 bases from J, the junction contained 1 base not matched to a gene. The CDR3 extends over 16 amino acids. Germline loops: CDR1 MGHRA, CDR2 YSYEKL. For the CDR3, the DNA is TGCGCCAGCAGCCAAGCGGACAGGGGCTATAATTCACCCCTCCACTTT. Translating it yields CASSQADRGYNSPLHF.

This rearrangement joins TRBV6-5 to TRBJ1-5, with no clear D. Germline V CDR1 and CDR2: MNHEY, SVGAGI. V was shortened by 2 bases and J by 3 bases, with 5 bases between the two germline ends. The CDR3 is 13 residues long. As DNA, the CDR3 is TGTGCCAGCAGTTACATGGACAATCAGCCCCAGCATTTT. Protein sequence: CASSYMDNQPQHF.

This clonotype was observed a few times. The chain uses TRBV7-9 and TRBJ1-1; 9 bases are a match to TRBD1. Losses at the gene ends were 7 bases for V and 6 bases for J; bases not matched to a gene: 12. This CDR3 is 15 amino acids long. The V gene's germline CDR1 is SEHNR and CDR2 FQNEAQ (reference sequence). DNA for the CDR3: TGTGCCAGCAACCTAATGACAGGGGGATTTTCTGAAGCTTTCTTT. Residues: CASNLMTGGFSEAFF. Using reference TRBV7-9 and TRBJ1-1 for the parts outside the CDR3, the full variable domain is DTGVSQNPRHKITKRGQNVTFRCDPISEHNRLYWYRQTLGQGPEFLTYFQNEAQLEKSRLLSDRFSAERPKGSFSTLEIQRTEQGDSAMYLCASNLMTGGFSEAFFGQGTRLTVV.

V and J are TRBV2 and TRBJ1-2; TRBD1 agrees at 9 bases. After removal of 6 bases from V and 3 bases from J, the junction contained 2 bases not matched to a gene. CDR3 length equals 13 residues. In germline, CDR1 is SNHLY, CDR2 FYNNEI. In nucleotides, the CDR3 is TGTGCCAGCAGGAGACAGGGGGACTATGGCTACACCTTC. This gives the protein CASRRQGDYGYTF.

The gene calls are TRBV20-1 and TRBJ1-5, with 8 bases aligning to TRBD1. V lost 1 base, J lost 1 base, and 3 bases stayed unmatched. Germline V gene sequence: CDR1 DFQATT, CDR2 SNEGSKA (reference sequence). CDR3 length equals 15 residues. Written as DNA, the CDR3 is TGCAGTGCTAGAGCCGGACAGGGAAGCAATCAGCCCCAGCATTTT. As protein: CSARAGQGSNQPQHF.

The chain employs TRBV11-3 and TRBJ2-7, with TRBD1 matching 7 bases. This CDR3 contains 14 residues. The V gene end was trimmed by 5 bases and the J gene end by 2 bases; junction bases not matched to a gene: 6. Germline CDR1 reads SGHNT; CDR2 reads YENEEA. CDR3 in amino acids: CASSPTGFAYEQYF. Here the CDR3 DNA reads TGTGCCAGCAGCCCGACAGGGTTCGCCTACGAGCAGTACTTC.

V is TRBV5-5 and J is TRBJ1-6, with unresolved D. This CDR3 is built from 14 residues. Trimming removed 0 bases at V and 6 bases at J, with 7 bases between. Germline V CDR1 and CDR2: SGHKS, YYEKEE (reference sequence). This CDR3 is CASSLGHPNSPLHF. The CDR3 bases are TGTGCCAGCAGCTTGGGGCACCCTAATTCACCCCTCCACTTT.

The sample holds a few counts of this clonotype. The CDR3 protein is CASSRTGLAGLTDTQYF. The CDR3 coding sequence is TGCGCCAGCAGCCGCACCGGACTAGCGGGACTGACAGATACGCAGTATTTT. The rearrangement joins TRBV5-1 to TRBJ2-3; 12 positions agree with TRBD2. The V and J ends lost 4 bases and 3 bases, in that order; junction bases with no gene match: 9. CDR1 and CDR2 (germline): SGHRS, YFSETQ. The CDR3 is 17 residues long.

The chain combines TRBV7-9 with TRBJ2-3, with D possibly being TRBD2 (6 bases). The ends were cut back, 4 bases at V and 0 bases at J, with 8 bases in the middle. From germline, CDR1 is SEHNR and CDR2 FQNEAQ (reference sequence). The CDR3 is made up of 14 amino acids. The CDR3 sequence: CASSSGGSTDTQYF. CDR3 bases: TGTGCCAGCAGCTCCGGGGGTAGCACAGATACGCAGTATTTT.

The chain links TRBV6-1 to TRBJ2-3; 10 nucleotides line up with TRBD2. This CDR3 comprises 17 residues. J gave up 3 bases and V 5 bases, and 11 bases lay outside the gene matches. Per germline, CDR1 MNHNS and CDR2 SASEGT. DNA of the CDR3: TGTGCCAGCAGTCACCCTCAAGCGGGAGGGGAAACAGATACGCAGTATTTT. Its protein is CASSHPQAGGETDTQYF.

The chain employs TRBV19 and TRBJ1-5; D uncertain. Germline V gives CDR1 LNHDA, CDR2 SQIVND (reference sequence). This CDR3 spans 15 amino acids. V shed 4 bases and J shed 0 bases, with 10 bases lying between them. The CDR3 spells CASSREGTSNQPQHF. The CDR3 DNA sequence: TGTGCCAGTAGTAGGGAGGGAACTAGCAATCAGCCCCAGCATTTT.

The rearrangement joins TRBV20-1 to TRBJ2-5, with 7 bases fitting TRBD2. V trimming: 2 bases; J trimming: 2 bases; junction bases outside the gene matches: 11. The CDR3 length is 16 residues. Germline CDR1 is DFQATT and CDR2 is SNEGSKA (reference sequence). CDR3 nucleotide sequence: TGCAGTGCTAGATCCGGGGATAGCGGGTTGCAAGAGACCCAGTACTTC. Translating it yields CSARSGDSGLQETQYF.

The J gene is TRBJ1-5, the V gene TRBV19, with TRBD1 matching 7 bases. This CDR3 is built from 16 residues. Trimming cost V 6 bases and J 6 bases; bases outside gene matches: 14. Germline-derived CDR1 and CDR2 are LNHDA and SQIVND (reference sequence). The chain's CDR3 is CASSIQEGQTSQPQHF. The CDR3 DNA reads as TGTGCCAGTAGCATTCAGGAGGGACAGACTTCTCAGCCCCAGCATTTT.